This TCR beta chain was identified in a study of T cell therapy after organ transplantation. Overall study findings and caveats: Lower pretherapy CD8 clonality went with larger post-therapy fold change. Effects of concurrent antirejection and antiviral medications were not evaluable.

Germline V gene data show CDR1 as LGHNA and CDR2 as YSLEER. This CDR3 contains 15 residues. With 1 base removed from V and 3 bases from J, the gap between germline ends came to 12 bases. Generated by immunoSEQ multiplex PCR, the TCRdb table keeps only in-frame clones and is missing some. Of about 2,300 clones in the sample, 74% are singletons; the top ten hold 25% to 35%. This clone appeared a single time. Its cognate antigen is unknown. Time point: 20-29 weeks after completion of therapy. The rearrangement joins TRBV4-3 to TRBJ2-5; possibly TRBD2 for D (6 bases). This sample comprised CD8+ T cells from blood, obtained after autologous CMV-specific T cell therapy. This clonotype was obtained from a human patient who had received a solid organ transplant and had CMV disease. Some T cells may arise from the graft donor. CDR3 loop: CASSQGEASEETQYF. As DNA, the CDR3 is TGCGCCAGCAGCCAAGGGGAAGCTAGCGAAGAGACCCAGTACTTC.